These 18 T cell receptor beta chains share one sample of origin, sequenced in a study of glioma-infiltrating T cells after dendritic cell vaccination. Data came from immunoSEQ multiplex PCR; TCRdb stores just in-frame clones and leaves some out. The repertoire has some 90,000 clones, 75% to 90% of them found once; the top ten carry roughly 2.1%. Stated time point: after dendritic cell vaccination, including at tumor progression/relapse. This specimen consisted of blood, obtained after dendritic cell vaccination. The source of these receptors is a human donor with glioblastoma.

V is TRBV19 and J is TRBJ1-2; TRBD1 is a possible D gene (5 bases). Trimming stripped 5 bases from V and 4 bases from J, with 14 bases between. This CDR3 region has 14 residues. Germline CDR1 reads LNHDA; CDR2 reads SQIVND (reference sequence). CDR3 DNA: TGTGCCAGTAGTTCGCTCCTAGGGGCCTATGGCTACACCTTC. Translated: CASSSLLGAYGYTF.

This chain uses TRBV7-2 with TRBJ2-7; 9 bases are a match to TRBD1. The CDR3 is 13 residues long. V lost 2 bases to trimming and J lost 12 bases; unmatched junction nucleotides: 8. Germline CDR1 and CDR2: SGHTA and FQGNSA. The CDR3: CASSLQDRGWWYV. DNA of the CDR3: TGTGCCAGCAGCTTACAAGACAGGGGGTGGTGGTACGTC.

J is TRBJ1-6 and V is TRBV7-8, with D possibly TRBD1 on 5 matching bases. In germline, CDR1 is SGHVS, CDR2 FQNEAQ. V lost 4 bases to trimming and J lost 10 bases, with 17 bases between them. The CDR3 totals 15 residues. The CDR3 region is CASSSGQATGSPLHF. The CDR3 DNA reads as TGTGCCAGCAGCTCTGGCCAGGCTACAGGATCACCCCTCCACTTT.

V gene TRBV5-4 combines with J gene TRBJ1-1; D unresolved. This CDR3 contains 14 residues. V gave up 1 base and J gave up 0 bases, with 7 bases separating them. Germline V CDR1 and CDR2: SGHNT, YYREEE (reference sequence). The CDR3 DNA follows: TGTGCCAGCAGCTTGCAGGTGATGAACACTGAAGCTTTCTTT. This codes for CASSLQVMNTEAFF. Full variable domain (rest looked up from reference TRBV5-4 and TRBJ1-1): ETGVTQSPTHLIKTRGQQVTLRCSSQSGHNTVSWYQQALGQGPQFIFQYYREEENGRGNFPPRFSGLQFPNYSSELNVNALELDDSALYLCASSLQVMNTEAFFGQGTRLTVV.

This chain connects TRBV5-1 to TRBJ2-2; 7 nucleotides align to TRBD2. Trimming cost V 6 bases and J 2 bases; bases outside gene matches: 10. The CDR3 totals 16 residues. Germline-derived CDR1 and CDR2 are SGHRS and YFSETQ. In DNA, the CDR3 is TGCGCCAGCAACCCCTCCCCGGGACTAAACACCGGGGAGCTGTTTTTT. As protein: CASNPSPGLNTGELFF.

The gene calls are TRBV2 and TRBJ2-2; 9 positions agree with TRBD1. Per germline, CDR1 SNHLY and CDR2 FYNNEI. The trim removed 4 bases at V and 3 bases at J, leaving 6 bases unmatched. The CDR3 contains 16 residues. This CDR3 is CASSVGTGSYTGELFF. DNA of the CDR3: TGTGCCAGCAGTGTAGGGACAGGGTCGTACACCGGGGAGCTGTTTTTT.

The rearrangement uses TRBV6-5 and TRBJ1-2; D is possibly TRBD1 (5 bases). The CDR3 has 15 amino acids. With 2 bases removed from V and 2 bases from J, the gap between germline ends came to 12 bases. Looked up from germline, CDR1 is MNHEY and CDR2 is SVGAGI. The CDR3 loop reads CASSYGPQENYGYTF. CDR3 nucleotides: TGTGCCAGCAGTTACGGTCCACAGGAGAACTATGGCTACACCTTC.

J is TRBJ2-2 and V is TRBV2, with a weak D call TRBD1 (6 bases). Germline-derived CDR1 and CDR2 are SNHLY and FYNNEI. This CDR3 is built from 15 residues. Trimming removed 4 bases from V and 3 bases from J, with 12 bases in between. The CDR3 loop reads CASSAGEWDTGELFF. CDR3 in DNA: TGTGCCAGCAGTGCAGGGGAGTGGGACACCGGGGAGCTGTTTTTT.

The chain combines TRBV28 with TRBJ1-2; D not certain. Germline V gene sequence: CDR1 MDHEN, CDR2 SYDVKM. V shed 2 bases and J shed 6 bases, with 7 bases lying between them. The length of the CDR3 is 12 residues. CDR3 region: CASSLPLHGYTF. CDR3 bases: TGTGCCAGCAGTTTACCTCTACATGGCTACACCTTC.

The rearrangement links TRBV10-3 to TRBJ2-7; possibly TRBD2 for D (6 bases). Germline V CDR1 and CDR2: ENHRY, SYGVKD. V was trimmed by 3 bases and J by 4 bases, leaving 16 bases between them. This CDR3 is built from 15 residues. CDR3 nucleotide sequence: TGTGCCATCAGTGAAAACCCCGGGGGAGCTTACGAGCAGTACTTC. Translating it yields CAISENPGGAYEQYF.

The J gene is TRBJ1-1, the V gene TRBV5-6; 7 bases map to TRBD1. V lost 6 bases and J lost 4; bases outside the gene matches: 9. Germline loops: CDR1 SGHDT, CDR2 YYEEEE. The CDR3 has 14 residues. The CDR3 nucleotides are TGTGCCAGCACCCGGACAGGCGCGGTCACTGAAGCTTTCTTT. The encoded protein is CASTRTGAVTEAFF.

For the CDR3, the DNA is TGTGCCTGGAACAGGGGGTCCACTGAAGCTTTCTTT. Encoded protein: CAWNRGSTEAFF. The chain couples TRBV30 to TRBJ1-1, with 8 nucleotides matching TRBD1. The CDR3 covers 12 residues. Trimming took 4 bases from V and 4 from J; bases not matched to a gene: 2. Germline loops: CDR1 GTSNPN, CDR2 SVGIG (reference sequence). Looking up the rest from reference TRBV30 and TRBJ1-1 gives the full variable domain: SQTIHQWPATLVQPVGSPLSLECTVEGTSNPNLYWYRQAAGRGLQLLFYSVGIGQISSEVPQNLSASRPQDRQFILSSKKLLLSDSGFYLCAWNRGSTEAFFGQGTRLTVV.

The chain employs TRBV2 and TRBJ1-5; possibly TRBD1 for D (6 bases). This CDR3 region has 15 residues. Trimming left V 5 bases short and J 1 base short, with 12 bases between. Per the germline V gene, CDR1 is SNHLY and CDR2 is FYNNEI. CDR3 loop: CASSKSGVSNQPQHF. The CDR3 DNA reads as TGTGCCAGCAGTAAGTCAGGGGTAAGCAATCAGCCCCAGCATTTT.

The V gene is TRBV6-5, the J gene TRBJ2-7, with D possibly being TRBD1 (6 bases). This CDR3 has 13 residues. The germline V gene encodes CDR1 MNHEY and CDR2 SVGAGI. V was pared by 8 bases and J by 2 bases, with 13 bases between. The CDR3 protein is CASRPGVTYEQYF. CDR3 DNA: TGTGCCAGCCGCCCAGGGGTTACCTACGAGCAGTACTTC.

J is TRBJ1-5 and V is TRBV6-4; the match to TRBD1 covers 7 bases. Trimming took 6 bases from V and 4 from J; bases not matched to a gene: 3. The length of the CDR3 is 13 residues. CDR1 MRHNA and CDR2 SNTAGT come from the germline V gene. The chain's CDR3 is CASSRGENQPQHF. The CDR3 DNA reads TGTGCCAGCAGCAGGGGGGAGAATCAGCCCCAGCATTTT.

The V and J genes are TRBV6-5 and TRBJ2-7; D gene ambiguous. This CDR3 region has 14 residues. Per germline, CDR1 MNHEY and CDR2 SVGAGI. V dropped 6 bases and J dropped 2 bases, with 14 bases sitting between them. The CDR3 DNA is TGTGCCAGCAGCCGTCTTGGAGTTCCCTACGAGCAGTACGTC. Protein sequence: CASSRLGVPYEQYV.

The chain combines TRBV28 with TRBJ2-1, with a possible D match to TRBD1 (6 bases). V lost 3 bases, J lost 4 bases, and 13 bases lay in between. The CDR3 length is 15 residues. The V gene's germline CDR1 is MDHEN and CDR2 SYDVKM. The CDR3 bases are TGTGCCAGCAGTTTCCCGCCAGGGGCGTACAATGAGCAGTTCTTC. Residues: CASSFPPGAYNEQFF.

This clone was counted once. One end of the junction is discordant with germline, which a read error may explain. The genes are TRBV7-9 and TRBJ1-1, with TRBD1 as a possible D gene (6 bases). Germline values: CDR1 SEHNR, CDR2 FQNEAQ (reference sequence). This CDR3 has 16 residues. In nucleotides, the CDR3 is TGTGTCAGCAGCGACAACAGGGATCGGATGAACACTGAAGCTTTCTTT. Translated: CVSSDNRDRMNTEAFF.